Each of the 14 T cell receptor beta chains below was sequenced from the same sample in a study of identical twins. TCRdb re-called the 5' RACE reads through MiXCR, storing one row per CDR3 protein. The sample lists roughly 570,000 distinct CDR3 sequences, over 8.5% occurring once. The same specimen was also included in a second study, on yellow fever vaccine responses in identical twins.

The sequencing input was PBMCs. The receptors were gathered from a woman aged 18-29 years in good health.

The chain combines TRBV6-2 or TRBV6-3 with TRBJ2-7; no clear D gene. The CDR3 extends over 12 amino acids. Trimming pared 4 bases from V and 6 bases from J, leaving 10 bases between. Germline values: CDR1 MNHEY, CDR2 SVGEGT. CDR3 bases: TGTGCCAGCAGTTCCCCCCCGGGCGAGCAGTACTTC. Translating it yields CASSSPPGEQYF.

This clonotype appeared many times. The chain has TRBV2 and TRBJ2-1, with TRBD2 as a possible D gene (5 bases). V was clipped by 3 bases and J by 8 bases, with 17 bases between them. The CDR3 consists of 15 residues. CDR1 and CDR2 (germline): SNHLY, FYNNEI. For the CDR3, the DNA is TGTGCCAGCAGTGAGGGGAGTTTGGTTCTCGATGAGCAGTTCTTC. Residues: CASSEGSLVLDEQFF.

Many counts were recorded for this clonotype. The genes are TRBV27 and TRBJ2-2, with D possibly matching TRBD1 (6 bases). Per germline, CDR1 MNHEY and CDR2 SMNVEV (reference sequence). Trimming stripped 6 bases from V and 2 bases from J, with 10 bases between. There are 14 residues in the CDR3. CDR3 nucleotides: TGTGCCAGCAGCCTCAGGGGAAACACCGGGGAGCTGTTTTTT. This encodes CASSLRGNTGELFF.

A few counts support this clonotype. The CDR3 here is CASSQDSWGTDTQYF. As DNA, the CDR3 is TGCGCCAGCAGCCAAGATAGTTGGGGGACAGATACGCAGTATTTT. The chain combines TRBV4-3 with TRBJ2-3; the D call may be TRBD1 or TRBD2 (5 bases each). Trimming took 0 bases from V and 3 from J, leaving 10 bases between them. This CDR3 is built from 15 residues. Germline CDR1 LGHNA, CDR2 YSLEER.

The J gene is TRBJ1-6, the V gene TRBV12-3 or TRBV12-4; tentative D call: TRBD1 (5 bases). The CDR3 length is 14 residues. Trimming removed 8 bases at V and 7 bases at J, with 15 bases between. CDR3 nucleotide sequence: TGTGCCAGCGGGAGGGCAGGGAGGAATTCACCCCTCCACTTT. Protein: CASGRAGRNSPLHF.

This clonotype was seen a few times. The J gene is TRBJ1-5, the V gene TRBV10-3; 8 nucleotides align to TRBD1. This CDR3 comprises 17 residues. Germline CDR1 reads ENHRY; CDR2 reads SYGVKD. J was trimmed by 6 bases and V by 3 bases; bases with no gene match: 13. CDR3: CAISDHWVQGEGQPQHF. CDR3 nucleotides: TGTGCCATCAGTGATCATTGGGTACAGGGGGAAGGTCAGCCCCAGCATTTT.

This clonotype was seen more than once but under ten times. The V call is TRBV4-3, the J call TRBJ2-1; 8 bases are a match to TRBD1. This CDR3 spans 15 amino acids. Germline V gene data show CDR1 as LGHNA and CDR2 as YSLEER. J lost 9 bases, V lost 1 base, and 8 bases had no gene match. The CDR3 region has the DNA TGCGCCAGCAGCCAAGGGACAGGGCCCCTTGGTGAGCAGTTCTTC. Translation gives CASSQGTGPLGEQFF.

This clonotype has a count of ten or more. V is TRBV15 and J is TRBJ2-7; D not certain. V was clipped by 1 base and J by 4 bases, with 17 bases between them. CDR1 is LNHNV, CDR2 YYDKDF, per germline (reference sequence). The CDR3 consists of 16 residues. CDR3 loop: CATSRVSGIGRYEQYF. Written as DNA, the CDR3 is TGTGCCACCAGCAGAGTATCGGGTATTGGTCGGTACGAGCAGTACTTC. Variable domain in full (rest from reference TRBV15 and TRBJ2-7): DAMVIQNPRYQVTQFGKPVTLSCSQTLNHNVMYWYQQKSSQAPKLLFHYYDKDFNNEADTPDNFQSRRPNTSFCFLDIRSPGLGDTAMYLCATSRVSGIGRYEQYFGPGTRLTVT.

This clonotype was observed many times. The chain is built from TRBV5-6 and TRBJ2-4; D gene ambiguous. Germline V gene lookup returns CDR1 SGHDT and CDR2 YYEEEE. The CDR3 sequence is 13 residues long. V lost 4 bases, J lost 2 bases, and 7 bases lay in between. Here the CDR3 reads CASSLGSKNIQYF. CDR3 nucleotide sequence: TGTGCCAGCAGCCTCGGATCCAAAAACATTCAGTACTTC.

The J gene is TRBJ1-6, the V gene TRBV12-3 or TRBV12-4; D unclear. V was clipped by 1 base and J by 5 bases, with 6 bases between them. The CDR3 length is 14 residues. Here the CDR3 reads CASSLEVNNSPLHF. In nucleotides, the CDR3 is TGTGCCAGCAGTTTAGAAGTTAATAATTCACCCCTCCACTTT.

This clonotype showed up many times. The rearrangement joins TRBV6-1 to TRBJ1-1; 7 bases map to TRBD1. Germline V gene data show CDR1 as MNHNS and CDR2 as SASEGT. The V segment lost 1 base and the J segment 4 bases; nucleotides outside the gene matches: 6. The CDR3 is made up of 15 amino acids. The CDR3 sequence: CASSEGAGGSTEAFF. DNA for the CDR3: TGTGCCAGCAGTGAAGGGGCAGGGGGAAGCACTGAAGCTTTCTTT.

This sequence joins TRBV11-2 and TRBJ2-3; D is perhaps TRBD1 (5 bases). This CDR3 contains 13 residues. V lost 5 bases, J lost 11 bases, and 17 bases lay in between. The germline V gene has CDR1 SGHAT and CDR2 FQNNGV. CDR3 region: CASSPPLTDQQYF. CDR3 DNA: TGTGCCAGCAGCCCCCCGTTGACAGATCAGCAGTATTTT.

CDR3 loop: CASSRTQNTEAFF. The CDR3 coding sequence is TGTGCCAGCAGTCGGACTCAGAACACTGAAGCTTTCTTT. V usage is TRBV2 and J usage is TRBJ1-1; D ambiguous. The CDR3 length is 13 residues. Trimming shortened V by 5 bases and J by 1 base, and 8 bases separated the two germline ends. Per germline, CDR1 SNHLY and CDR2 FYNNEI.

The V gene is TRBV5-1, the J gene TRBJ2-5; TRBD2 is a possible D gene (6 bases). Trimming cost V 5 bases and J 1 base, with 12 bases left between them. The CDR3 has 14 residues. Germline loops: CDR1 SGHRS, CDR2 YFSETQ. The CDR3, as DNA: TGCGCCAGCAGTCACGGGAGTACCCAAGAGACCCAGTACTTC. It encodes CASSHGSTQETQYF.